This TCR beta chain was sequenced during a study of Graves' ophthalmopathy and Graves' hyperthyroidism (dated by TCRdb to the late 2010s). Study-level background: Peripheral blood was collected at initial diagnosis, prior to any treatment. The study used TCR beta repertoire signatures to distinguish Graves' ophthalmopathy from Graves' hyperthyroidism and to predict progression to ophthalmopathy. In total, approximately 130 blood samples were TCR-sequenced: approximately 40 ophthalmopathy, under 80 hyperthyroidism and approximately 17 hyperthyroidism-to-ophthalmopathy patients. To explore V-J signatures that distinguish ophthalmopathy from hyperthyroidism, a discovery set of 95 to 100 patients was enrolled, made up of 43 with ophthalmopathy and roughly 55 with stable hyperthyroidism. An independent validation cohort was composed of some 19 hyperthyroidism patients and around 15 patients who later progressed from hyperthyroidism to ophthalmopathy. In over 5 hyperthyroidism patients, the T-cell repertoire of thyroid tissue was compared with the T-cell repertoire of blood. After sampling, hyperthyroidism patients received methimazole starting at 30 mg daily, and ophthalmopathy patients received high-dose intravenous methylprednisolone. Overall results and qualifications from the work: Among expanded thyroid clonotypes with frequency above 0.001, most also showed up in blood, which suggests that blood repertoires may reflect the thyroid immune response. No statistical method was used to predetermine the sample size, and group allocation was not hidden from the investigators. Ophthalmopathy was separated from stable hyperthyroidism by the 13-signature model with about 90% sensitivity and about 81% specificity in cross-validation and with 80%/75% in the test set. In validation, the model predicted ophthalmopathy progression with less than 71% sensitivity and 72.22% specificity; eleven to twelve predicted patients were CT-confirmed with GO in a median of roughly 6.8 months.

V is pruned by 7 bases and J by 7 bases, leaving 9 bases of the junction without a gene match. The germline V gene (reference sequence) specifies DFQATT as CDR1 and SNEGSKA as CDR2. The CDR3 contains 13 residues, cysteine and phenylalanine counted. Just the 39-base CDR3 DNA is kept, in frame starting at base 1. Ophthalmopathy patients were characterized by moderately to severely active disease, a Clinical Activity Score of at least 3, a NOSPECS grade of at least 4, and a disease duration under 3 months. Patients with other autoimmune diseases, uncontrolled infections, pregnancy or lactation were excluded. Diagnosis relied on clinical symptoms, serum thyroxine, TRAb, thyroid ultrasound and orbital computed tomography. PBMCs were isolated from about 9.1 ml of fresh peripheral blood by Ficoll-Paque density gradient centrifugation. Trizol reagent was used to extract the total RNA, and its quality was then checked on an Agilent 2100 Bioanalyzer.

Remarks on this clonotype: The target of this receptor is not known. No base quality information exists; no much larger clone differs at one position.

For repertoire sequencing, TCR beta CDR3 regions were amplified from RNA transcripts. HTBI primers and the Qiagen OneStep RT-PCR kit were used in a first-round RT-PCR, which was followed by a second-round multiplex PCR, size selection and purification. Sequencing of the libraries was carried out on an Illumina HiSeq2000 in paired-end mode with 100 bp reads. The authors processed their data as follows. Reads were processed with SOAPnuke, discarding reads with adapters, uncalled bases, mean Phred below 15, or no exact constant-primer or identifier match. COPE v1.2.5 was used to merge high-quality paired reads. Unique nucleotide sequences were defined as clonotypes and aligned to IMGT TRB V, D and J references using MiTCR v1.1. Only V-J combinations with frequency above 0.0001 were analysed, covering approximately 99% of repertoires. For each V-J combination, a TCR clonal expansion and chaos score was defined as F50 clonal expansion divided by the chaos observed in the TCRdist matrix. Welch's t-statistics and random forest were used to narrow the features down to about a dozen V-J combinations, which were then fed into a naive Bayes classifier. The Morisita-Horn index was used to measure how similar the thyroid and blood repertoires were. Using fastp trimming at Q25 and MiXCR clonotype assembly, TCRdb reanalyzed the public sequencing data and kept in-frame beta chains. Rows with one shared CDR3 protein collapse into an entry with the most common genes and DNA. For this entry, the V and J calls and clone size follow TCRdb and not the study's own pipeline. For this sample the table gives hundreds of thousands of distinct CDR3 sequences, of which approximately 39% were detected only once. 2.5% to 3.5% of the sample lies in the top ten.

The chain couples TRBV20-1 to TRBJ1-2; 10 bases in the middle match TRBD1. The specimen sequenced was peripheral blood. The receptor was isolated from an adult man with Graves' ophthalmopathy. DNA sequence: TGCAGTGTAGTGACAGGGGGCGATGGTGGCTACACCTTC. Its translation reads: CSVVTGGDGGYTF.